One and the same sample provided the 28 T cell receptor beta chains below, sequenced in a study of CD8+ T cells in alopecia areata. Reverse transcribed after extraction, RNA yielded cDNA as the sequencing template. TCRdb's copy holds only in-frame clones and misses some; the assay was immunoSEQ multiplex PCR. The table records under 150,000 clones, approximately 60% of them present only once. Treatment of the sample: oral pan-JAK inhibitor, 5-10 mg twice daily. The sequencing here drew on CD4+ T cells sorted from blood, taken at week 4, from a patient treated with tofacitinib. The origin of the receptors is a human donor with alopecia areata.

This clone was observed a few times. The V and J genes are TRBV25-1 and TRBJ1-2; no reliable D call. Trimming cost V 3 bases and J 2 bases, with 7 bases left between them. The CDR3 sequence is 13 residues long. The germline V gene encodes CDR1 MGHDK and CDR2 SYGVNS. As DNA, the CDR3 is TGTGCCAGCAGTGACGCCAGGAACTATGGCTACACCTTC. Translating gives CASSDARNYGYTF.

This clone has more than one count but fewer than ten. The rearrangement links TRBV7-2 to TRBJ2-3; tentative D call: TRBD2 (6 bases). The V end lost 3 bases, the J end lost 4 bases, and 14 bases lay between the germline ends. This CDR3 region has 15 residues. CDR1 and CDR2 (germline): SGHTA, FQGNSA. The CDR3: CASSFREPRADTQYF. The CDR3, as DNA: TGTGCCAGCAGCTTCCGGGAGCCCCGGGCAGATACGCAGTATTTT.

V usage is TRBV7-9 and J usage is TRBJ1-2; 8 nucleotides match TRBD1. Unmatched junction bases numbered 11, after V lost 5 bases and J lost 6 bases. The CDR3 covers 15 residues. Germline V gives CDR1 SEHNR, CDR2 FQNEAQ (reference sequence). The DNA for the CDR3 is TGTGCCAGCAGCCTTCTTGGACAGGGAGTCGATGGCTACACCTTC. It codes for CASSLLGQGVDGYTF.

The CDR3 is CASSQGGQAKSTDTQYF. CDR3 bases: TGTGCCAGCAGCCAAGGTGGGCAGGCGAAGAGCACAGATACGCAGTATTTT. The chain links TRBV4-2 to TRBJ2-3; no firm D call. With 1 base removed from V and 0 bases from J, the gap between germline ends came to 14 bases. This CDR3 is 17 amino acids long. CDR1 is LGHNA, CDR2 YNFKEQ, per germline.

The chain carries TRBV29-1 and TRBJ2-7, with D unresolved. The V gene lost 4 bases and the J gene lost 3 bases, with 7 bases spanning the gap. The V gene's germline CDR1 is SQVTM and CDR2 ANQGSEA. This CDR3 has 11 residues. The CDR3 sequence is CSVVRSYEQYF. The CDR3 nucleotides are TGCAGCGTTGTGAGGAGCTACGAGCAGTACTTC.

This chain connects TRBV28 to TRBJ2-6, with no clear D. Germline CDR1 MDHEN, CDR2 SYDVKM. V lost 2 bases and J 4 bases, leaving 15 bases between the germline ends. This CDR3 has 17 residues. Here the CDR3 reads CASSLIADASGANVLTF. DNA of the CDR3: TGTGCCAGCAGTTTAATCGCCGATGCCTCGGGGGCCAACGTCCTGACTTTC.

The V call is TRBV25-1, the J call TRBJ1-4; no clear D gene. The ends were cut back, 8 bases at V and 7 bases at J, with 17 bases in the middle. Germline values: CDR1 MGHDK, CDR2 SYGVNS. The CDR3 has 14 residues. CDR3 nucleotide sequence: TGTGCCAGCGCGCAAGAGCTCAAAACTGAAAAACTGTTTTTT. Translation: CASAQELKTEKLFF.

The rearrangement joins TRBV7-2 to TRBJ2-3, with 7 positions matching TRBD2. This CDR3 is 14 amino acids long. CDR1 and CDR2 from the germline V gene are SGHTA and FQGNSA. Germline trimming cut 7 bases from V and 0 bases from J; bases unmatched to any gene: 4. The CDR3 protein is CASTLGGSTDTQYF. The CDR3 bases are TGTGCCAGCACCCTCGGGGGGAGCACAGATACGCAGTATTTT. Supplemented by reference TRBV7-2 and TRBJ2-3, the full variable domain reads GAGVSQSPSNKVTEKGKDVELRCDPISGHTALYWYRQSLGQGLEFLIYFQGNSAPDKSGLPSDRFSAERTGGSVSTLTIQRTQQEDSAVYLCASTLGGSTDTQYFGPGTRLTVL.

This clone was counted only a few times. The genes are TRBV10-3 and TRBJ2-3, with TRBD2 matching 9 bases. This CDR3 is built from 16 residues. Germline V gives CDR1 ENHRY, CDR2 SYGVKD. V dropped 0 bases and J dropped 5; count of bases not matched to a gene: 6. The CDR3 coding sequence is TGTGCCATCAGTGAGTCGATGCGGGAGGGCCTAGATACGCAGTATTTT. As protein: CAISESMREGLDTQYF.

The chain couples TRBV4-3 to TRBJ2-7; D may correspond to TRBD1 or TRBD2 (8 bases each). CDR3 length equals 20 residues. The germline gives CDR1 LGHNA, CDR2 YSLEER. Trimming cost V 2 bases and J 1 base, with 27 bases left between them. The CDR3 nucleotides are TGCGCCAGCAGCCAATCACCGGGCCTAACAGGGGGGACTAGGTCCTACGAGCAGTACTTC. It encodes CASSQSPGLTGGTRSYEQYF.

This clone has just one count. The chain employs TRBV25-1 and TRBJ2-7; D possibly corresponds to TRBD2 (5 bases). Trimming left V 2 bases short and J 6 bases short, with 8 bases between. The CDR3 runs to 12 residues. Germline V gives CDR1 MGHDK, CDR2 SYGVNS. CDR3 sequence: CASSEVGSEQYF. Written as DNA, the CDR3 is TGTGCCAGCAGTGAAGTGGGGAGCGAGCAGTACTTC.

The chain links TRBV19 to TRBJ2-5, with D possibly being TRBD2 (6 bases). CDR3 length: 14 amino acids. CDR1 LNHDA and CDR2 SQIVND come from the germline V gene (reference sequence). Trimming stripped 5 bases from V and 1 base from J, with 11 bases between. The DNA for the CDR3 is TGTGCCAGTAGTGTCTCCGGGAGCCAAGAGACCCAGTACTTC. Its protein product is CASSVSGSQETQYF.

The chain couples TRBV29-1 to TRBJ2-7, with TRBD1 matching over 12 bases. The CDR3 extends over 17 amino acids. J lost 2 bases, V lost 4 bases, and 12 bases had no gene match. Per the germline V gene, CDR1 is SQVTM and CDR2 is ANQGSEA. The CDR3 loop reads CSVGDRGLRGATYEQYF. As DNA, the CDR3 is TGCAGCGTTGGGGACAGGGGGCTCCGGGGCGCGACCTACGAGCAGTACTTC.

The J gene is TRBJ2-3, the V gene TRBV2; 7 bases map to TRBD2. V gave up 7 bases and J gave up 4 bases; unmatched junction bases: 5. The CDR3 has 13 residues. The germline CDR1 and CDR2 sequences are SNHLY and FYNNEI. The CDR3 nucleotides are TGTGCCAGCAAAAGCGGGACTGCAGATACGCAGTATTTT. As protein: CASKSGTADTQYF. The full variable domain, with the rest looked up from reference TRBV2 and TRBJ2-3, is EPEVTQTPSHQVTQMGQEVILRCVPISNHLYFYWYRQILGQKVEFLVSFYNNEISEKSEIFDDQFSVERPDGSNFTLKIRSTKLEDSAMYFCASKSGTADTQYFGPGTRLTVL.

The genes are TRBV28 and TRBJ2-1; D might be TRBD1 or TRBD2, each matching 5 bases. The germline gives CDR1 MDHEN, CDR2 SYDVKM. This CDR3 has 12 residues. The V gene lost 5 bases and the J gene lost 15 bases, with 17 bases spanning the gap. The CDR3 bases are TGTGCCAGCAGTCTTATAGTGGGGGAGAGGTTCTTC. It specifies CASSLIVGERFF.

The CDR3 region is CSAEHQETQYF. The CDR3 DNA sequence: TGCAGTGCCGAACACCAAGAGACCCAGTACTTC. The V and J genes are TRBV20-1 and TRBJ2-5; D is unclear. The CDR3 totals 11 residues. Per germline, CDR1 DFQATT and CDR2 SNEGSKA (reference sequence). V was pared by 6 bases and J by 0 bases, with 5 bases between.

As DNA, the CDR3 is TGCGCCAGCAGCTTCTCCCAGGGGGCCACCGGGGAGCTGTTTTTT. Amino acid sequence: CASSFSQGATGELFF. The chain uses TRBV5-1 and TRBJ2-2; 8 bases are a match to TRBD1. The CDR3 runs to 15 residues. The V gene end was trimmed by 2 bases and the J gene end by 4 bases; junction bases not matched to a gene: 4. CDR1 is SGHRS, CDR2 YFSETQ, per germline.

This clone was recorded a few times. The rearrangement uses TRBV4-2 and TRBJ1-6; 8 bases map to TRBD1. Germline CDR1 is LGHNA and CDR2 is YNFKEQ. The CDR3 covers 16 residues. V lost 4 bases, J lost 7 bases, and 9 bases stayed unmatched. The CDR3: CASSLGTGQDNSPLHF. DNA of the CDR3: TGTGCCAGCAGCCTTGGTACGGGACAGGACAATTCACCCCTCCACTTT.

This chain joins TRBV27 and TRBJ1-2; D might be TRBD1 (6 bases). Per germline, CDR1 MNHEY and CDR2 SMNVEV (reference sequence). V lost 6 bases, J lost 8 bases, and 22 bases lay in between. The CDR3 runs 15 residues. CDR3 protein: CASSPSGRGFVGYTF. CDR3 DNA sequence: TGTGCCAGCAGCCCTAGCGGCAGGGGCTTCGTGGGCTACACCTTC.

The rearrangement uses TRBV29-1 and TRBJ1-3, with D possibly matching TRBD1 (5 bases). Germline V lookup: CDR1 SQVTM, CDR2 ANQGSEA. V lost 7 bases and J lost 1, with 20 bases in between. This CDR3 has 16 residues. The CDR3 DNA is TGCAGCGCGAGCTCCCGGGACCCGGCGTCTGGAAACACCATATATTTT. Its translation is CSASSRDPASGNTIYF.

This chain links TRBV27 with TRBJ1-1, with D possibly matching TRBD1 (6 bases). Germline CDR1 is MNHEY and CDR2 is SMNVEV (reference sequence). The V end lost 7 bases, the J end lost 4 bases, and 16 bases lay between the germline ends. The CDR3 has 14 amino acids. Here the CDR3 reads CASTRQAQSTEAFF. The CDR3, as DNA: TGTGCCAGCACCCGACAGGCCCAATCCACTGAAGCTTTCTTT.

This clone has a handful of counts. This chain links TRBV5-6 with TRBJ1-5; 8 nucleotides agree with TRBD1. V was clipped by 4 bases and J by 6 bases; unmatched bases: 9. There are 15 residues in the CDR3. CDR1 and CDR2 (germline): SGHDT, YYEEEE. CDR3 sequence reads: CASSRLDRDTQPQHF. The CDR3 nucleotides read TGTGCCAGCAGCCGTCTGGACAGGGACACTCAGCCCCAGCATTTT.

The gene calls are TRBV6-6 and TRBJ2-4; D perhaps matches TRBD1 (6 bases). Trimming removed 6 bases from V and 3 bases from J, with 12 bases in between. The length of the CDR3 is 14 residues. CDR1 is MNHNY and CDR2 is SVGAGI in the germline V gene (reference sequence). DNA of the CDR3: TGTGCCAGCAGACAGGGCGAGGTCAAAAACATTCAGTACTTC. Residues: CASRQGEVKNIQYF.

The chain combines TRBV4-3 with TRBJ2-5; D remains unclear. Germline V gene lookup returns CDR1 LGHNA and CDR2 YSLEER. This CDR3 spans 15 amino acids. With 0 bases removed from V and 0 bases from J, the gap between germline ends came to 8 bases. Here the CDR3 reads CASSQDFGNQETQYF. In nucleotides, the CDR3 is TGCGCCAGCAGCCAAGATTTTGGGAACCAAGAGACCCAGTACTTC.

The table lists this clone with a few counts. V is TRBV15 and J is TRBJ2-3; D gene ambiguous. Looked up from germline, CDR1 is LNHNV and CDR2 is YYDKDF (reference sequence). With 0 bases removed from V and 2 bases from J, the gap between germline ends came to 6 bases. The CDR3 is 14 residues long. Here the CDR3 reads CATSRDQPTDTQYF. CDR3 DNA sequence: TGTGCCACCAGCAGAGATCAACCCACAGATACGCAGTATTTT.

This chain connects TRBV6-5 to TRBJ1-5, with D unresolved. CDR1 MNHEY and CDR2 SVGAGI come from the germline V gene. The CDR3 is 13 amino acids. The V and J ends lost 5 bases and 5 bases respectively, with 10 bases between them. As DNA, the CDR3 is TGTGCCAGCAGTCCCAGTCCGGATCAGCCCCAGCATTTT. Protein: CASSPSPDQPQHF.

The rearrangement joins TRBV5-1 to TRBJ1-2, with 8 bases matching TRBD1. Trimming removed 6 bases from V and 8 bases from J; junction bases left unmatched: 9. CDR3 length equals 13 residues. CDR1 and CDR2 (germline): SGHRS, YFSETQ. CDR3 sequence: CASNQGQGRGYTF. Written as DNA, the CDR3 is TGCGCCAGCAACCAAGGACAGGGAAGGGGCTACACCTTC.

CDR3 sequence: CASSITGQHYEQYF. The CDR3 DNA sequence: TGTGCCAGCAGCATTACAGGACAGCACTACGAGCAGTACTTC. The rearrangement uses TRBV27 and TRBJ2-7; TRBD1 is a possible D gene (6 bases). This CDR3 is built from 14 residues. With 6 bases removed from V and 3 bases from J, the gap between germline ends came to 15 bases. Germline V gene lookup returns CDR1 MNHEY and CDR2 SMNVEV (reference sequence).